This entry describes one T cell receptor (beta chain). Its target is unknown. Reverse transcription of extracted RNA yielded cDNA, which provided the sequencing template. Measured with immunoSEQ multiplex PCR; TCRdb has only the in-frame clones, and not every one. The table has 170,000 or so clones, about 63% seen once. The data were obtained in a study of CD8+ T cells in alopecia areata. Study-level points and caveats: Relative to normal scalp, lesional scalp, especially alopecia totalis/universalis, showed higher clonality.

Germline lookup yields CDR1 MGHRA and CDR2 YSYEKL. The CDR3 totals 15 residues. V shed 0 bases and J 10 bases; nucleotides not matched to a gene: 4. The specimen comprised CD4+ T cells sorted from blood, sampled at week 0. The rearrangement joins TRBV4-1 to TRBJ2-1; 12 nucleotides align to TRBD2. This clonotype was obtained from a human donor with alopecia areata. CDR3 nucleotides: TGCGCCAGCAGCCAAGAAGGACTAGCGGGGAACGAGCAGTTCTTC. This sequence encodes CASSQEGLAGNEQFF.